A selection of T cell receptor beta chains follows, all from one sample in a study of blood T cells in healthy people across ages. A single record per CDR3 protein comes from TCRdb applying MiXCR to the 5' RACE reads. Of 550,000 to 700,000 distinct CDR3 sequences listed, 25% to 30% are singletons. The sequencing sample was made of blood. The source of these receptors is a woman between 65 and 79 years old in good health. The CDR3 runs from the conserved cysteine through the conserved F or W. D genes are given only for firm matches. Clone size is stated in some rows and not others, as once, few, many or a class when expanded.

length,D,J,size,V,DNA,CDR3
15,NA,TRBJ2-7,NA,TRBV6-1,TGTGCCAGCAGTGATTCGGCAGGGTCATTCTACGAGCAGTACTTC,CASSDSAGSFYEQYF
15,NA,TRBJ2-7,NA,TRBV5-1,TGCGCCAGCAGCTCTGTTAGCGGTTTGGGCCACGAGCAGTACTTC,CASSSVSGLGHEQYF
18,TRBD2,TRBJ2-1,NA,TRBV10-3,TGTGCCATCAAGCGGACTAGCGGGACCTTGAGCTCCTACAATGAGCAGTTCTTC,CAIKRTSGTLSSYNEQFF
13,TRBD1,TRBJ2-7,NA,TRBV14,TGTGCCGGCAGCCGGGACAGGGGTTACGAGCAGTACTTC,CAGSRDRGYEQYF
16,NA,TRBJ2-5,NA,TRBV12-3/TRBV12-4,TGTGCCAGCAGCTCCGGGACACTCACCAGGCAAGAGACCCAGTACTTC,CASSSGTLTRQETQYF
14,NA,TRBJ1-2,few,TRBV20-1,TGCAGTGCTAAGTTTCGGACCTTGTCCTATGGCTACACCTTC,CSAKFRTLSYGYTF
12,NA,TRBJ2-5,few,TRBV21-1,TGTGCCAGCAGCTCAACCTGGGAGACCCAGTACTTC,CASSSTWETQYF
15,TRBD2,TRBJ2-5,few,TRBV12-3/TRBV12-4,TGTGCCAGCACCCGACTAGCGGGAGTCCAAGAGACCCAGTACTTC,CASTRLAGVQETQYF
14,NA,TRBJ1-4,NA,TRBV20-1,TGCAGTGCTAGAGTTAGATCAACTAATGAAAAACTGTTTTTT,CSARVRSTNEKLFF
13,NA,TRBJ2-5,many,TRBV29-1,TGCAGCGTCGCTCAGGGCTTCTCGGAGACCCAGTACTTC,CSVAQGFSETQYF
16,TRBD1,TRBJ2-4,NA,TRBV3-1,TGTGCCAGCAGCCAAGACCCGACAGGGGGCAGAAACATTCAGTACTTC,CASSQDPTGGRNIQYF
15,TRBD2,TRBJ2-5,NA,TRBV12-3/TRBV12-4,TGTGCCAGCAGACCTCAATGGGGGGGAAAAGAGACCCAGTACTTC,CASRPQWGGKETQYF
13,NA,TRBJ2-1,few,TRBV29-1,TGCAGCGCCGTTGGGCAGGGGGGAAATGAGCAGTTCTTC,CSAVGQGGNEQFF
16,TRBD2,TRBJ2-5,NA,TRBV6-1,TGTGCCAGCAGTGAATTGCCAGCGGGGGGCCGGGAGACCCAGTACTTC,CASSELPAGGRETQYF
13,NA,TRBJ2-1,NA,TRBV7-2,TGTGCCAGCAGCCCGATACGGGTTAATGAGCAGTTCTTC,CASSPIRVNEQFF
14,NA,TRBJ2-1,few,TRBV4-3,TGCGCCAGCAGCCAAGTAATCGAAGGGGATGAGCAGTTCTTC,CASSQVIEGDEQFF
14,NA,TRBJ2-5,NA,TRBV10-3,TGTGCCATCAGTGAGTCGAGAGTTAGGGAGACTCAGTACTTC,CAISESRVRETQYF
14,NA,TRBJ1-1,few,TRBV7-6,TGTGCCAGCAGCTTAGGGTCCAGGCTGATAGAAGCTTTCTTT,CASSLGSRLIEAFF
16,TRBD2,TRBJ2-3,few,TRBV12-3/TRBV12-4,TGTGCCAGCAGCCTGACTAGCGGGGGGGCCGGAGATACGCAGTATTTT,CASSLTSGGAGDTQYF
12,NA,TRBJ2-5,NA,TRBV20-1,TGCAGTGCTAGCGAGGGGAAAGAGACCCAGTACTTC,CSASEGKETQYF
13,NA,TRBJ2-7,NA,TRBV28,TGTGCCAGCAGTTGGGAGTTTTCCTACGAGCAGTACTTC,CASSWEFSYEQYF
18,NA,TRBJ1-4,many,TRBV19,TGTGCCAGTAGTAAGCCCCGGGGTGGAACAGGAGAACTTGAAAAACTGTTTTTT,CASSKPRGGTGELEKLFF
13,NA,TRBJ2-5,NA,TRBV9,TGTGCCAGCAGCACCCGACTTCAAGAGACCCAGTACTTC,CASSTRLQETQYF
15,NA,TRBJ2-1,many,TRBV7-9,TGTGCCAGCAGCTTCTGGGGGAGCTCCTACAATGAGCAGTTCTTC,CASSFWGSSYNEQFF
16,TRBD1,TRBJ1-2,NA,TRBV6-5,TGTGCCAGCGGTTACGTCCGGACAGGGGGCAGCTATGGCTACACCTTC,CASGYVRTGGSYGYTF
12,NA,TRBJ1-1,NA,TRBV11-2,TGTGCCAGCAGCTTAGTGGGATATGAAGCTTTCTTT,CASSLVGYEAFF
13,NA,TRBJ1-1,many,TRBV6-2/TRBV6-3,TGTGCCAGCAGCCGAGGGGGTAACACTGAAGCTTTCTTT,CASSRGGNTEAFF
14,NA,TRBJ1-1,few,TRBV20-1,TGCAGTGCTCGGAGGGGGGGCGCGGGAACTGAAGCTTTCTTT,CSARRGGAGTEAFF
15,NA,TRBJ2-1,NA,TRBV12-3/TRBV12-4,TGTGCCAGCAGTTATATAGGACCTGGGGACAATGAGCAGTTCTTC,CASSYIGPGDNEQFF
15,TRBD2,TRBJ2-1,NA,TRBV6-1,TGTGCCAGCAGTGTACTAGCGGGGGTAAACAATGAGCAGTTCTTC,CASSVLAGVNNEQFF
16,NA,TRBJ1-2,NA,TRBV7-6,TGTGCCTGCAGCCCCGGACCCCTCTTCGAGGGCTATGGCTACACCTTC,CACSPGPLFEGYGYTF
14,TRBD1,TRBJ2-1,NA,TRBV24-1,TGTGCCACCAGTGACCCTATGACAGGGAATGAGCAGTTCTTC,CATSDPMTGNEQFF
12,NA,TRBJ1-5,many,TRBV12-3/TRBV12-4,TGTGCCAGCAGTTTACCCGGGCAGCCCCAGCATTTT,CASSLPGQPQHF
14,NA,TRBJ1-1,NA,TRBV2,TGTGCCAGCAGTGTTGATGAGATGAACACTGAAGCTTTCTTT,CASSVDEMNTEAFF
15,NA,TRBJ1-6,few,TRBV7-9,TGTGCCAGCAGCTTACGTGGCCAGGGAGGTTCACCCCTCCACTTT,CASSLRGQGGSPLHF
13,NA,TRBJ1-2,NA,TRBV10-3,TGTGCCATCAACCCGACAGGAGGTGATGGCTACACCTTC,CAINPTGGDGYTF
14,TRBD1,TRBJ1-6,few,TRBV7-8,TGTGCCAGCAGCCAGGGACAGTACAATTCACCCCTCCACTTT,CASSQGQYNSPLHF
13,NA,TRBJ2-5,NA,TRBV12-3/TRBV12-4,TGTGCCAGCATTAAGGACAGCCAAGAGACCCAGTACTTC,CASIKDSQETQYF
17,NA,TRBJ2-1,few,TRBV4-3,TGCGCCAGCAGCCAAGAGGTGTCAATCTTAAGGGTCAATGAGCAGTTCTTC,CASSQEVSILRVNEQFF
15,TRBD2,TRBJ2-1,few,TRBV29-1,TGCAGCGTTAAGAACGGAGCGGGGGGTTCAAATGAGCAGTTCTTC,CSVKNGAGGSNEQFF
16,TRBD2,TRBJ2-1,many,TRBV5-1,TGCGCCAGCAGCGGCGGGACTAGCGGGGGGGCGTATGAGCAGTTCTTC,CASSGGTSGGAYEQFF
14,NA,TRBJ2-1,NA,TRBV15,TGTGCCACCAGCAGAGACCGACCCCCTAGTGAGCAGTTCTTC,CATSRDRPPSEQFF
16,NA,TRBJ1-4,few,TRBV4-3,TGCGCCAGCAGCCAAGATCCCCAGGGTATTAATGAAAAACTGTTTTTT,CASSQDPQGINEKLFF
16,TRBD2,TRBJ2-3,NA,TRBV2,TGTGCCAGCAGTGAAAGCCTAGCGGGGGTTAAAGATACGCAGTATTTT,CASSESLAGVKDTQYF
15,TRBD2,TRBJ2-7,many,TRBV25-1,TGTGCCAGCAGTGAATCACTAGCGGGGGGTAAGGAGCAGTACTTC,CASSESLAGGKEQYF